A selection of T cell receptor beta chains follows, all from one sample in a study of cytomegalovirus exposure and HLA in healthy donors. Generated by immunoSEQ multiplex PCR, the TCRdb table keeps only in-frame clones and is missing some. The sample contains over 150,000 clones, 87% of which appear only once. Sequencing was performed on PBMCs. These receptors were taken from a woman in her 30s in good health and CMV-seronegative. The CDR3 runs from the conserved cysteine through the conserved F or W. A D gene is named only where the DNA matches it firmly. Size values are once, few and many counts, or a class for expanded clones, and some rows have none.

V gene	D gene	J gene	clone size	CDR3 DNA	CDR3 protein
TRBV25-1	TRBD1	TRBJ2-7	NA	TGTGCCAGCAGTGATAGAACGGGACAGGGGGCTTGGGAGCAGTACTTC	CASSDRTGQGAWEQYF
TRBV6-5	TRBD1	TRBJ2-7	NA	TGTGCCAGCGGGACAGGGCCCTCCTACGAGCAGTACTTC	CASGTGPSYEQYF
TRBV6-5	TRBD1	TRBJ2-1	once	TGTGCCAGCAGTAGCGACAGGGCTAGGGATGAGCAGTTCTTC	CASSSDRARDEQFF
TRBV27	NA	TRBJ1-2	NA	TGTGCCAGCACTCCTCTGAAGGGGTATGGCTACACCTTC	CASTPLKGYGYTF
TRBV30	NA	TRBJ2-2	NA	TGTGCCTGGAACGTACTTCATTACACCGGGGAGCTGTTTTTT	CAWNVLHYTGELFF
TRBV7-2	NA	TRBJ1-2	NA	TGTGCCAGCAGCTTATCTAATCTGGGCTACACCTTC	CASSLSNLGYTF
TRBV2	TRBD1	TRBJ2-4	once	TGTGCCAGCAATAAGGGACAGGGGATCAAAAACATTCAGTACTTC	CASNKGQGIKNIQYF
TRBV10-3	NA	TRBJ1-5	NA	TGTGCCATCAGGGACGACAGTCCCAATCAGCCCCAGCATTTT	CAIRDDSPNQPQHF
TRBV18	NA	TRBJ1-3	NA	TGTGCCAGCTCACCGGAGGGAAACACCATATATTTT	CASSPEGNTIYF
TRBV5-4	TRBD2	TRBJ2-4	NA	TGTGCCAGCAGCCCGGGCGGGGGGGGCAAAGCCAAAAACATTCAGTACTTC	CASSPGGGGKAKNIQYF
TRBV19	NA	TRBJ2-1	NA	TGTGCCAGTAGTATAGAGAGGGGACTGATCTACAATGAGCAGTTCTTC	CASSIERGLIYNEQFF
TRBV28	TRBD1	TRBJ1-1	NA	TGTGCCAGCAGTTTTTTAAGGGACAGGGAGGCGTACACTGAAGCTTTCTTT	CASSFLRDREAYTEAFF
TRBV5-4	NA	TRBJ2-5	NA	TGTGCCAGCAGCCATAGAGGACTAGAGACCCAGTACTTC	CASSHRGLETQYF
TRBV2	NA	TRBJ1-5	NA	TGTGCCAGCAGTGAAAACGGAGCCGCTCAGCCCCAGCATTTT	CASSENGAAQPQHF
TRBV9	NA	TRBJ2-2	NA	TGTGCCAGCAGCGGGGGACTCAACACCGGGGAGCTGTTTTTT	CASSGGLNTGELFF
TRBV4-3	NA	TRBJ2-3	once	TGCGCCAGCAGCCAAGATTCCCTAGCAGGAGGGAAAATGGCAGATACGCAGTATTTT	CASSQDSLAGGKMADTQYF
TRBV5-8	NA	TRBJ2-5	NA	TGTGCCAGCAGCTTGAATCGGGAATCTCGCGGGACTTGGGAGGAGACCCAGTACTTC	CASSLNRESRGTWEETQYF
TRBV29-1	TRBD1	TRBJ1-2	NA	TGCAGCGGCCTGACAGGGGATGGCTACACCTTC	CSGLTGDGYTF
TRBV7-3	TRBD2	TRBJ2-2	once	TGTGCCAGCAGCTTCGAACCGGGACTAGCGGGAGAGGGGGAGCTGTTTTTT	CASSFEPGLAGEGELFF
TRBV6-1	NA	TRBJ1-5	NA	TGTGCCAGCAGTGAAGCGATTGGAGGGGCGGGGAATCAGCCCCAGCATTTT	CASSEAIGGAGNQPQHF
TRBV7-2	NA	TRBJ2-7	NA	TGTGCCAGCAGCTTAGCGGGGTCAGGGCCATCCTACGAGCAGTACTTC	CASSLAGSGPSYEQYF
TRBV7-2	NA	TRBJ2-5	NA	TGTGCCAGCAGCCCGGGGGTTGGAGAGACCCAGTACTTC	CASSPGVGETQYF
TRBV19	NA	TRBJ2-7	NA	TGTGCCAGTAGTATACGTAGAAATACCTACGAGCAGTACTTC	CASSIRRNTYEQYF
TRBV6-5	NA	TRBJ1-5	NA	TGTGCCACCCCCCGGGGGGCGGAAGGCAATCAGCCCCAGCATTTT	CATPRGAEGNQPQHF
TRBV27	NA	TRBJ2-1	NA	TGTGCCAGCAGTTTTTCCACAGGTAGCTCCTACAATGAGCAGTTCTTC	CASSFSTGSSYNEQFF
TRBV10-1	NA	TRBJ2-2	once	TGCGCCAGCTCCCTTAGATCCCTTAGCGGGGAGCTGTTTTTT	CASSLRSLSGELFF
TRBV18	TRBD2	TRBJ2-1	NA	TGTGCCAGCTCACCCGGGCTAGCGGGCCTAGACAATGAGCAGTTCTTC	CASSPGLAGLDNEQFF
TRBV6-4	TRBD1	TRBJ1-3	NA	TGTGCCAGCAGCGGGACAGGGGGCATCTTAAGCTCTGGAAACACCATATATTTT	CASSGTGGILSSGNTIYF
TRBV4-2	NA	TRBJ1-1	few	TGTGCCAGCAGCCCCTCGGGGGTGAACACTGAAGCTTTCTTT	CASSPSGVNTEAFF
TRBV4-3	TRBD2	TRBJ2-7	NA	TGCGCCAGCACTCCGGGACTAGCGGGGGCCTACGAGCAGTACTTC	CASTPGLAGAYEQYF
TRBV9	NA	TRBJ1-1	NA	TGTGCCAGCAGCGGAGACATCTACACTGAAGCTTTCTTT	CASSGDIYTEAFF
TRBV29-1	TRBD1	TRBJ1-4	few	TGCAGCGTTCTTCTACAGGGGGGATATGAAAAACTGTTTTTT	CSVLLQGGYEKLFF
TRBV30	NA	TRBJ1-1	NA	TGTGCCTGGAGTGTAAGTCGGGACACTGAAGCTTTCTTT	CAWSVSRDTEAFF
TRBV18	NA	TRBJ2-1	NA	TGTGCCAGCTCACCAACCGCGGGGCATGAGCAGTTCTTC	CASSPTAGHEQFF
TRBV4-3	TRBD1	TRBJ1-1	NA	TGCGCCAGCAGCCAACAGACAGGGGTGGCCACTGAAGCTTTCTTT	CASSQQTGVATEAFF
TRBV15	NA	TRBJ2-2	NA	TGTGCCACCAGCAGAGCGGGGATATCGAACACCGGGGAGCTGTTTTTT	CATSRAGISNTGELFF
TRBV19	TRBD2	TRBJ2-1	NA	TGTGCCAGTAGTATGACTAGCGGGGTCTACAATGAGCAGTTCTTC	CASSMTSGVYNEQFF
TRBV21-1	NA	TRBJ2-7	NA	TGTGCCAGCAGAATCGATCAGCGGAGACCTTCCTACGAGCAGTACTTC	CASRIDQRRPSYEQYF
TRBV7-9	TRBD1	TRBJ2-1	once	TGTGCCAGCAGCTTAGAACAGGGGGATTCCTACAATGAGCAGTTCTTC	CASSLEQGDSYNEQFF
TRBV29-1	NA	TRBJ2-3	NA	TGCAGCGTTGAAGAAGGCCTTGGGGGGGCGAGAGATACGCAGTATTTT	CSVEEGLGGARDTQYF
TRBV7-2	NA	TRBJ1-5	NA	TGTGCCAGCAGCCCACAGGTGAATCAGCCCCAGCATTTT	CASSPQVNQPQHF
TRBV28	NA	TRBJ1-1	NA	TGTGCCAGCAGTTTCCCCGCGGTCGGCAAGGCAGCTTTCTTT	CASSFPAVGKAAFF
TRBV5-1	NA	TRBJ2-3	NA	TGCGCCAGCAGCTTGCGAGGGCGCGAAGTTTTAGATACGCAGTATTTT	CASSLRGREVLDTQYF
TRBV7-2	TRBD1	TRBJ2-3	NA	TGTGCCAGCAGACCCGGGACAGGGACAGATACGCAGTATTTT	CASRPGTGTDTQYF
TRBV7-2	TRBD1	TRBJ1-1	NA	TGTGCCAGCAGTTATAGGACAGGGGCAGGCACTGAAGCTTTCTTT	CASSYRTGAGTEAFF
TRBV10-2	NA	TRBJ2-3	NA	TGCGCCACTACAGCGGGTGGGGAGGATACGCAGTATTTT	CATTAGGEDTQYF
TRBV14	TRBD1	TRBJ2-5	NA	TGTGCCAGCAGCCAAGTCGGACAGGGCGTTAGAGAGACCCAGTACTTC	CASSQVGQGVRETQYF
TRBV2	TRBD2	TRBJ2-1	NA	TGTGCCAGCAGGGGGACTAGCGGGAACAATGAGCAGTTCTTC	CASRGTSGNNEQFF
TRBV19	NA	TRBJ1-2	NA	TGTGCCAGTAGTATAGCAGGGAACTATGGCTACACCTTC	CASSIAGNYGYTF
TRBV6-1	TRBD1	TRBJ2-5	NA	TGTGCCAGCAGTGACCTGGAGGACAGGGGGCAAGAGACCCAGTACTTC	CASSDLEDRGQETQYF
TRBV30	NA	TRBJ2-1	NA	TGTGCCTGGAGTCCTACTAGGTACAATGAGCAGTTCTTC	CAWSPTRYNEQFF
TRBV6-5	NA	TRBJ2-6	NA	TGTGCCAGCAGCCTATCTGGGGCCAACGTCCTGACTTTC	CASSLSGANVLTF
TRBV6-4	TRBD2	TRBJ2-3	NA	TGTGCCAGCAGTGACTCTAGCGGGGGGCCAGATACGCAGTATTTT	CASSDSSGGPDTQYF
TRBV10-1	TRBD1	TRBJ2-3	NA	TGCGCCAGCAGTGAGTCGGACAGGGGGGATACGCAGTATTTT	CASSESDRGDTQYF
TRBV7-6	TRBD1	TRBJ2-5	NA	TGTGCCAGCAGCCCAAGGGACAGTCAAGAGACCCAGTACTTC	CASSPRDSQETQYF